One and the same sample provided the 22 T cell receptor beta chains below, sequenced in a study of cytomegalovirus exposure and HLA in healthy donors. Profiled with immunoSEQ multiplex PCR; TCRdb holds only in-frame clones, not every one. The sample has hundreds of thousands of clones, 86% seen once; the top ten hold 0.83%. Source material: PBMCs. The receptors stem from a woman aged 18 to 35 in good health and CMV-seronegative.

The rearrangement joins TRBV19 to TRBJ2-5, with 8 bases lining up with TRBD1. Trimming took 2 bases from V and 6 from J; bases not matched to a gene: 5. From germline, CDR1 is LNHDA and CDR2 SQIVND (reference sequence). The CDR3 is 14 residues long. The DNA for the CDR3 is TGTGCCAGTAGTATAAGACAGGGGTTCAAGACCCAGTACTTC. It translates to CASSIRQGFKTQYF.

V usage is TRBV30 and J usage is TRBJ2-7, with TRBD2 identical over 7 bases. J gave up 5 bases and V 2 bases, and 6 bases lay outside the gene matches. The CDR3 runs to 13 residues. CDR1 GTSNPN and CDR2 SVGIG come from the germline V gene (reference sequence). The CDR3 protein is CAWSLGGRDEQYF. The DNA of the CDR3 is TGTGCCTGGAGTTTGGGAGGGAGGGACGAGCAGTACTTC.

The V gene is TRBV5-1, the J gene TRBJ2-1; 7 nucleotides match TRBD2. J lost 3 bases, V lost 0 bases, and 6 bases had no gene match. This CDR3 contains 16 residues. Germline CDR1 and CDR2: SGHRS and YFSETQ. CDR3 in DNA: TGCGCCAGCAGCTTGGCCTCTTCTAGCGGCTACAATGAGCAGTTCTTC. This codes for CASSLASSSGYNEQFF.

This CDR3 reads CASSRTGGYSEQYF. Written as DNA, the CDR3 is TGTGCCAGCAGTCGGACGGGGGGGTACTCCGAGCAGTACTTC. The genes are TRBV9 and TRBJ2-7; TRBD2 aligns across 8 bases. Per germline, CDR1 SGDLS and CDR2 YYNGEE. There are 14 residues in the CDR3. J gave up 6 bases and V 5 bases, and 10 bases lay outside the gene matches.

This clone was detected only once. This chain connects TRBV20-1 to TRBJ2-7, with D perhaps TRBD2 (7 bases). This CDR3 spans 11 amino acids. Germline-derived CDR1 and CDR2 are DFQATT and SNEGSKA (reference sequence). Between the trimmed V and J ends, which lost 6 bases and 6 bases, there was a span of 12 bases. The CDR3 reads CSAGRGREQYF. Written as DNA, the CDR3 is TGCAGTGCCGGGCGGGGGCGCGAGCAGTACTTC.

The rearrangement links TRBV4-1 to TRBJ2-7; TRBD2 might be the D (6 bases). CDR1 is MGHRA, CDR2 YSYEKL, per germline. V lost 3 bases to trimming and J lost 5 bases, with 17 bases between them. The CDR3 is 15 amino acids. The chain's CDR3 is CASSQGSGGGNEQYF. CDR3 DNA: TGCGCCAGCAGCCAGGGCTCTGGGGGAGGAAACGAGCAGTACTTC.

CDR3 DNA: TGTGCCATCAGTGCATCAAGCGGGGGGCCCACCTTAATGCACGAGCAGTACTTC. This encodes CAISASSGGPTLMHEQYF. This chain uses TRBV10-3 with TRBJ2-7, with 9 bases that match TRBD2. V was pared by 4 bases and J by 5 bases, with 18 bases of the junction left unmatched. The CDR3 length is 18 residues. Germline-derived CDR1 and CDR2 are ENHRY and SYGVKD.

J is TRBJ1-4 and V is TRBV2; D gene ambiguous. Trimming removed 3 bases from V and 4 bases from J, with 12 bases in between. The CDR3 sequence is 15 residues long. Germline loops: CDR1 SNHLY, CDR2 FYNNEI. Here the CDR3 DNA reads TGTGCCAGCAGTGAGGAGGCCGGGGATAATGAAAAACTGTTTTTT. Its translation: CASSEEAGDNEKLFF.

This chain joins TRBV28 and TRBJ2-1, with 9 bases fitting TRBD1. CDR3 length equals 16 residues. V dropped 2 bases and J dropped 1; count of bases not matched to a gene: 3. Germline V gene sequence: CDR1 MDHEN, CDR2 SYDVKM. The CDR3 protein is CASSLHGTGSYNEQFF. The CDR3 coding sequence is TGTGCCAGCAGTTTACACGGGACAGGGTCCTACAATGAGCAGTTCTTC.

This chain links TRBV6-5 with TRBJ2-7, with TRBD1 matching over 10 bases. This CDR3 region has 15 residues. The germline CDR1 and CDR2 sequences are MNHEY and SVGAGI. Trimming removed 4 bases from V and 2 bases from J; junction bases left unmatched: 5. CDR3 nucleotides: TGTGCCAGCAGTTCCGCCGGGACAGGGGCCTACGAGCAGTACTTC. Residues: CASSSAGTGAYEQYF.

The rearrangement uses TRBV6-5 and TRBJ1-1, with D unclear. Deletions cut 2 bases from V and 0 bases from J, with 7 bases between. CDR1 and CDR2 from the germline V gene are MNHEY and SVGAGI. This CDR3 spans 14 amino acids. The chain's CDR3 is CASSYRQMNTEAFF. In nucleotides, the CDR3 is TGTGCCAGCAGTTACCGACAAATGAACACTGAAGCTTTCTTT.

V is TRBV6-1 and J is TRBJ2-6; 9 nucleotides agree with TRBD1. This CDR3 comprises 20 residues. Germline V CDR1 and CDR2: MNHNS, SASEGT. V was pared by 0 bases and J by 1 base, with 10 bases of the junction left unmatched. In DNA form, the CDR3 reads TGTGCCAGCAGTGAAGCTATCGCAGGGACAGGGAGGTCTGGGGCCAACGTCCTGACTTTC. It encodes CASSEAIAGTGRSGANVLTF.

The sample holds a few counts of this clone. CDR3 region: CASSIRTGIYEQYF. CDR3 bases: TGTGCCAGTAGTATTCGAACAGGGATTTACGAGCAGTACTTC. The chain is built from TRBV19 and TRBJ2-7; TRBD1 is a possible D gene (6 bases). CDR1 is LNHDA and CDR2 is SQIVND in the germline V gene (reference sequence). Trimming removed 3 bases at V and 4 bases at J, with 13 bases between. CDR3 length: 14 amino acids.

The CDR3 DNA reads TGCGCCAGCAGTGAGTTACCCCGGGACAAATGGGACACTGAAGCTTTCTTT. Encoded protein: CASSELPRDKWDTEAFF. The chain carries TRBV10-2 and TRBJ1-1; a weak D match, TRBD1 (6 bases). CDR3 length: 17 residues. V lost 1 base and J lost 3, with 18 bases in between. The germline CDR1 and CDR2 sequences are WSHSY and SAAADI.

J is TRBJ2-1 and V is TRBV9; TRBD2 aligns across 7 bases. The CDR3 loop spans 15 amino acids. Germline assignment: CDR1 SGDLS and CDR2 YYNGEE. With 0 bases clipped from V and 2 bases from J, the junction kept 2 bases outside the gene matches. The CDR3 DNA reads as TGTGCCAGCAGCGTAGGGGGGGGACCCTACAATGAGCAGTTCTTC. Translated, it gives CASSVGGGPYNEQFF.

The V and J genes are TRBV7-6 and TRBJ2-7, with 7 bases that match TRBD1. Germline-derived CDR1 and CDR2 are SGHVS and FNYEAQ. The CDR3 sequence is 15 residues long. J was trimmed by 4 bases and V by 1 base; bases with no gene match: 7. CDR3 sequence reads: CASSLGDRRRYEQYF. CDR3 nucleotides: TGTGCCAGCAGCTTAGGGGACAGAAGGAGATACGAGCAGTACTTC.

The DNA for the CDR3 is TGTGCCTGGAGGACTGACAGGGGCGGGATGGCAGATACGCAGTATTTT. It is translated as CAWRTDRGGMADTQYF. The V gene is TRBV30, the J gene TRBJ2-3, with 8 bases identical to TRBD1. The CDR3 runs 16 residues. Trimming took 3 bases from V and 4 from J; bases not matched to a gene: 12. The germline V gene has CDR1 GTSNPN and CDR2 SVGIG (reference sequence).

The chain is built from TRBV28 and TRBJ2-5; TRBD2 matches 9 bases. This CDR3 has 13 amino acids. Germline-derived CDR1 and CDR2 are MDHEN and SYDVKM. V gave up 8 bases and J gave up 1 base; unmatched junction bases: 2. CDR3 region: CASLAGFQETQYF. CDR3 coding DNA: TGTGCCAGCCTAGCGGGGTTCCAAGAGACCCAGTACTTC.

The chain is built from TRBV4-1 and TRBJ2-1, with a possible D match to TRBD2 (6 bases). The CDR3 contains 17 residues. In germline, CDR1 is MGHRA, CDR2 YSYEKL. V lost 0 bases and J 5 bases, leaving 17 bases between the germline ends. The CDR3 is CASSQDPRGRENNEQFF. The CDR3 nucleotides read TGCGCCAGCAGCCAAGACCCTCGAGGGCGGGAAAACAATGAGCAGTTCTTC.

V gene TRBV27 combines with J gene TRBJ2-7, with D possibly being TRBD1 (6 bases). Trimming stripped 6 bases from V and 6 bases from J, with 15 bases between. The CDR3 loop spans 13 amino acids. CDR1 MNHEY and CDR2 SMNVEV come from the germline V gene (reference sequence). CDR3 sequence: CASRQTGQGEQYF. The CDR3, as DNA: TGTGCCAGCAGGCAAACAGGGCAGGGCGAGCAGTACTTC.

This clone was counted only a few times. The V gene is TRBV4-1, the J gene TRBJ1-6; perhaps TRBD1 as D (6 bases). Trimming stripped 1 base from V and 0 bases from J, with 10 bases between. This CDR3 region has 17 residues. The V gene's germline CDR1 is MGHRA and CDR2 YSYEKL. The CDR3 nucleotides read TGCGCCAGCAGCCAAGTGGACAGAAGCTCCTATAATTCACCCCTCCACTTT. Translating gives CASSQVDRSSYNSPLHF.

Only one count was recorded for this clone. The rearrangement joins TRBV10-3 to TRBJ2-7; TRBD2 matches at 8 bases. V lost 0 bases, J lost 2 bases, and 12 bases stayed unmatched. The CDR3 is 18 residues long. Per the germline V gene, CDR1 is ENHRY and CDR2 is SYGVKD. The CDR3 here is CAISESIFVGTRTYEQYF. The CDR3, as DNA: TGTGCCATCAGTGAGTCGATCTTCGTCGGGACTAGGACCTACGAGCAGTACTTC.